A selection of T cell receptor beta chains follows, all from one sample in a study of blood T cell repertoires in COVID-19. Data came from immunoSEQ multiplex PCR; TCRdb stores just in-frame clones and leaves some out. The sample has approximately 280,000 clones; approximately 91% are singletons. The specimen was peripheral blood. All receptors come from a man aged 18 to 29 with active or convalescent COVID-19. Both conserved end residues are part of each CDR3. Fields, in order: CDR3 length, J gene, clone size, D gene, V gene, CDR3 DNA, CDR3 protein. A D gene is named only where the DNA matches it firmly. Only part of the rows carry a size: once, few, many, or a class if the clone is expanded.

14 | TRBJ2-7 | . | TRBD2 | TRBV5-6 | TGTGCCAGCAGCTTGGAGGGACTAGCGAGCGAGCAGTACTTC | CASSLEGLASEQYF
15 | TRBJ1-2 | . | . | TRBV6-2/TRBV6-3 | TGTGCCAGCAGTTACTCAGACATCCCGGTTAATGGCTACACCTTC | CASSYSDIPVNGYTF
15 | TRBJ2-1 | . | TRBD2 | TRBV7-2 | TGTGCCAGCAGCTTGTTACTAGCGGGGGGGCGTGAGCAGTTCTTC | CASSLLLAGGREQFF
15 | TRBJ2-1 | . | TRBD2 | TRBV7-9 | TGTGCCAGCAGTCCCGGGACTAGCGGGGGCGATGAGCAGTTCTTC | CASSPGTSGGDEQFF
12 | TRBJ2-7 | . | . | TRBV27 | TGTGCCAGCAGTCCTAGCTCCTACGAGCAGTACTTC | CASSPSSYEQYF
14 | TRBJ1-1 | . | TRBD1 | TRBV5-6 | TGTGCCAGCAGCTTGACGGGACAGACCACTGAAGCTTTCTTT | CASSLTGQTTEAFF
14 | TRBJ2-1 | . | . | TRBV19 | TGTGCCAGTAGTTTTGGGACAAACTACAATGAGCAGTTCTTC | CASSFGTNYNEQFF
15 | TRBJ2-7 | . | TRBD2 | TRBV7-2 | TGTGCCAGCAGCCCCCCTTTCGGGGGGGCCTCCGAGCAGTACTTC | CASSPPFGGASEQYF
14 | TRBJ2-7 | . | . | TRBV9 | TGTGCCAGCAGCGCAGGACGGGACTCCTACGAGCAGTACTTC | CASSAGRDSYEQYF
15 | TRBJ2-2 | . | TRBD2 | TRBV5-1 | TGCGCCAGCAGCCCGGGGGGACTCACCACCGGGGAGCTGTTTTTT | CASSPGGLTTGELFF
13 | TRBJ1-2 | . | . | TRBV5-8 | TGTGCCAGCGGATTACAGGGAAGCTATGGCTACACCTTC | CASGLQGSYGYTF
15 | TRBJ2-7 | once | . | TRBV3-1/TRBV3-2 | TGTGCCAGCAGCCAAGATCGACGAGGAACCTACGAGCAGTACTTC | CASSQDRRGTYEQYF
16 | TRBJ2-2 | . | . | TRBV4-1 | TGCGCCAGCAGCCAATCTCGACAGGAGAACACCGGGGAGCTGTTTTTT | CASSQSRQENTGELFF
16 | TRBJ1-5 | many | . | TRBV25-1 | TGTGCCAGCAGTGACCGGGGGAGTGACCACAATCAGCCCCAGCATTTT | CASSDRGSDHNQPQHF
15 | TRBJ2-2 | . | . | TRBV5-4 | TGTGCCAGCAGCCAAGGACAGACTACCACCGGGGAGCTGTTTTTT | CASSQGQTTTGELFF
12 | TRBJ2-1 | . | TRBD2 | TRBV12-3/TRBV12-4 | TGTGCCAGCGTTGCCGGAGGGGAGGGGCAGTTCTTC | CASVAGGEGQFF
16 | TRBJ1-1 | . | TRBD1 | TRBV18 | TGTGCCAGCTCCGGAATAAGGGACAGGGTTAACACTGAAGCTTTCTTT | CASSGIRDRVNTEAFF
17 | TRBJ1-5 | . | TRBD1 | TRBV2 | TGTGCCAGCAGTGAAGTCCTACAGGGGGCGCGTAATCAGCCCCAGCATTTT | CASSEVLQGARNQPQHF
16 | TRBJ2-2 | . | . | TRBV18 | TGTGCCAGCTCACCACCAGGAGGGGCGTATTCCGGGGAGCTGTTTTTT | CASSPPGGAYSGELFF
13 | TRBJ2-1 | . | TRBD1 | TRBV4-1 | TGCGCCAGCAGCCCGGGACAGGGGTATGAGCAGTTCTTC | CASSPGQGYEQFF
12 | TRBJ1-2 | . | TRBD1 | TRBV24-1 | TGTGCCACCAGTGATCGACAGGGCGGCTACACCTTC | CATSDRQGGYTF
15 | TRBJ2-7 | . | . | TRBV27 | TGTGCCAGCAGTTTTGAAGGACAGCTCCCCTACGAGCAGTACTTC | CASSFEGQLPYEQYF
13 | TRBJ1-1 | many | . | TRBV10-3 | TGTGCCATCAGTGAGGTGGGGGGCACTGAAGCTTTCTTT | CAISEVGGTEAFF
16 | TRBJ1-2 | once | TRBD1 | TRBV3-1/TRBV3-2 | TGTGCCAGCAGTTCCGGGACAGGGAATTTTGGCTATGGCTACACCTTC | CASSSGTGNFGYGYTF
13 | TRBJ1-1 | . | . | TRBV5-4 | TGTGCCAGCAGCTTGGGTCTTAACACTGAAGCTTTCTTT | CASSLGLNTEAFF
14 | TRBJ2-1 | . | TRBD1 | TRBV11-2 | TGTGCCAGCAGCTCGACAGGGCCCGGAGATGAGCAGTTCTTC | CASSSTGPGDEQFF
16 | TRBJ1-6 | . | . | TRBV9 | TGTGCCAGCAGCGTAGGGGCAGACTCCTATAATTCACCCCTCCACTTT | CASSVGADSYNSPLHF
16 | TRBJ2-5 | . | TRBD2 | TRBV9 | TGTGCCAGCAGCGTAGATGAGGGCGGGGGATCGGAGACCCAGTACTTC | CASSVDEGGGSETQYF
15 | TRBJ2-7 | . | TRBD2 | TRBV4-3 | TGCGCCAGCAGCACCGGGACTAGCGGCCCCTACGAGCAGTACTTC | CASSTGTSGPYEQYF
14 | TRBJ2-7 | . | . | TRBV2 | TGTGCCAGCAGTGAGAGGCCGGGAAACTACGAGCAGTACTTC | CASSERPGNYEQYF
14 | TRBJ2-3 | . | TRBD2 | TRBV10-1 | TGCGCCAGCAGACCGGGACTAGCGTCGAATACGCAGTATTTT | CASRPGLASNTQYF
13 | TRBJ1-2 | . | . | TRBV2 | TGTGCCAGCAGTGACAGGAGGGTCTATGGCTACACCTTC | CASSDRRVYGYTF
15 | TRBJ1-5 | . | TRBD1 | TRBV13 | TGTGCCAGCAGCTTTGGCAGGGGGGTTTATCAGCCCCAGCATTTT | CASSFGRGVYQPQHF
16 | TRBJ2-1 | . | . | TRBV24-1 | TGTGCCACCAGTGGTGTCGGGGAGAGCTCCTACAATGAGCAGTTCTTC | CATSGVGESSYNEQFF
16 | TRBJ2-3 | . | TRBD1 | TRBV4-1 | TGCGCCAGCAGCCAAGGTTACAGGGGGCCAGGGGATACGCAGTATTTT | CASSQGYRGPGDTQYF
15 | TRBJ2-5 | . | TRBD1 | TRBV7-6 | TGTGCCAGCAGCTTATACACAGGGACAGGAGAGACCCAGTACTTC | CASSLYTGTGETQYF
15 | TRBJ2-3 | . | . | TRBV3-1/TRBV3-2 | TGTGCCAGCAGCCTGCATGGCTCAAGCACAGATACGCAGTATTTT | CASSLHGSSTDTQYF
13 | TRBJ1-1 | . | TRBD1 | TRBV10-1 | TGCGCCAGCAACGGAGACAGGGGGGCTCTTGCTTTCTTT | CASNGDRGALAFF
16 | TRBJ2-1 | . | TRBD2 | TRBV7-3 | TGTGCCAGCAGCTTAGTGGCTAGCGGACAATACAATGAGCAGTTCTTC | CASSLVASGQYNEQFF